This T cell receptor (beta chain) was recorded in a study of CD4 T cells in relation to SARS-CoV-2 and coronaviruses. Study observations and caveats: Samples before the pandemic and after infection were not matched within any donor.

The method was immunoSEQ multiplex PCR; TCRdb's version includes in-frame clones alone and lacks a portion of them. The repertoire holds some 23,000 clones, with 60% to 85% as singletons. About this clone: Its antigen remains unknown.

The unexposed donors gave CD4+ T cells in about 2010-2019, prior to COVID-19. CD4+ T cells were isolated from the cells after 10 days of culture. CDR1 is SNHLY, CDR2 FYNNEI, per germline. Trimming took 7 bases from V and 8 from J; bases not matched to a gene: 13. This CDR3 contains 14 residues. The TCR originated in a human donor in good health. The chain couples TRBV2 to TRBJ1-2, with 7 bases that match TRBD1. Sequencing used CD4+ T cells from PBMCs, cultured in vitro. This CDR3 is CASIPRGSQEGYTF. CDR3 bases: TGTGCCAGCATCCCCAGGGGGAGTCAGGAAGGCTACACCTTC.